The rows below give T cell receptor beta chains drawn from one sample of a study of T cell responses to AZD1222 COVID-19 vaccine. Clones were sequenced by immunoSEQ multiplex PCR, and TCRdb holds only the in-frame ones, with some missing. The top ten hold 4.5% to 6.5% of the sample, which has about 140,000 clones, about 90% seen once. The sequencing here drew on peripheral blood, taken on day 0 of AZD1222 vaccination. These receptors were collected from an adult in good health. Both conserved end residues are part of each CDR3. A D gene is named only where the DNA matches it firmly. Clone size appears in some rows only: once, few, many, or a class for an expanded clone.

v_gene	j_gene	abundance	d_gene	CDR3nt	CDR3aa
TRBV9	TRBJ2-1	few	TRBD2	TGTGCCAGCAGCACTCTTGGGACTACTAGCTCCTACAATGAGCAGTTCTTC	CASSTLGTTSSYNEQFF
TRBV7-3	TRBJ1-1	-	-	TGTGCCAGCAGCTTCTCGGGGAACACTGAAGCTTTCTTT	CASSFSGNTEAFF
TRBV7-9	TRBJ2-3	-	-	TGTGCCAGCAGCCCCCTCGTAGTGACAGATACGCAGTATTTT	CASSPLVVTDTQYF
TRBV14	TRBJ1-1	-	TRBD1	TGTGCCAGCAGCCGGCGGACAGGGCAGAACACTGAAGCTTTCTTT	CASSRRTGQNTEAFF
TRBV19	TRBJ2-1	-	-	TGTGCCAGTAGGGACCCCGGGACCCAGTGGTTCTTC	CASRDPGTQWFF
TRBV5-4	TRBJ2-2	-	-	TGTGCCAGCAGCTTAGGTCTCGCGAACACCGGGGAGCTGTTTTTT	CASSLGLANTGELFF
TRBV25-1	TRBJ1-1	-	-	TGTGCCAGCAGGCCCGGGAGGAACACTGAAGCTTTCTTT	CASRPGRNTEAFF
TRBV19	TRBJ2-7	-	-	TGTGCCAGTAGTCCCTCAGGACCCTACGAGCAGTACTTC	CASSPSGPYEQYF
TRBV4-2	TRBJ1-3	-	TRBD1	TGTGCCAGCAGCCAGAAACAGGGGGAGGGAAACACCATATATTTT	CASSQKQGEGNTIYF
TRBV6-5	TRBJ1-2	-	-	TGTGCCAGCAGTTATAACAGGGTATCTGGCTACACCTTC	CASSYNRVSGYTF
TRBV19	TRBJ2-5	-	-	TGTGCCAGTAGTATAGCGGCCAGCCAAGAGACCCAGTACTTC	CASSIAASQETQYF
TRBV13	TRBJ2-5	-	-	TGTGCCAGCAGGGAGGACCAAGAGACCCAGTACTTC	CASREDQETQYF
TRBV4-1	TRBJ2-5	-	-	TGCGCCAGCAGCCAAGATGGGCAGGGGAGGGAGACCCAGTACTTC	CASSQDGQGRETQYF
TRBV9	TRBJ2-7	-	-	TGTGCCAGCAGCGTAGGCGAAGGGGACATTAGTACCTACGAGCAGTACTTC	CASSVGEGDISTYEQYF
TRBV7-3	TRBJ2-7	-	-	TGTGCCAGCAGCTTAGCGCCGGACAGCGACTACGAGCAGTACTTC	CASSLAPDSDYEQYF
TRBV7-3	TRBJ2-1	-	-	TGTGCCAGCAGCTTAGCGGGGAGCTCCTACAATGAGCAGTTCTTC	CASSLAGSSYNEQFF
TRBV6-4	TRBJ2-2	few	-	TGTGCCAGCAGTGACTCGGGAGGGAACACCGGGGAGCTGTTTTTT	CASSDSGGNTGELFF
TRBV27	TRBJ2-3	-	-	TGTGCCAGCGCCGAACGGCCCAATACGCAGTATTTT	CASAERPNTQYF
TRBV6-2/TRBV6-3	TRBJ2-2	-	-	TGTGCCAGCAGTTTACGGCCGAGGGATCACTCGAACACCGGGGAGCTGTTTTTT	CASSLRPRDHSNTGELFF
TRBV7-3	TRBJ1-1	-	TRBD1	TGTGCCAGCAGCCCCGGACAGGGGAGGACCACTGAAGCTTTCTTT	CASSPGQGRTTEAFF
TRBV10-3	TRBJ1-3	-	-	TGTGCCATCCGACAGCGCTCTGGAAACACCATATATTTT	CAIRQRSGNTIYF
TRBV19	TRBJ2-7	-	TRBD2	TGTGCCAGTAGTATAAGCGGGAGGGCCTACGAGCAGTACTTC	CASSISGRAYEQYF
TRBV5-5	TRBJ2-6	once	TRBD2	TGTGCCAGCAGCTTGGGGCTAGCGGGAGTCTCTGGGGCCAACGTCCTGACTTTC	CASSLGLAGVSGANVLTF
TRBV30	TRBJ2-7	-	TRBD2	TGTGCCTTAGCGGGAGGGGGTCTTGGGGAGCAGTACTTC	CALAGGGLGEQYF
TRBV28	TRBJ2-3	-	TRBD2	TGTGCCAGCAGTTTAGGGGGCGGGAGGGCCATTCGGACAGATACGCAGTATTTT	CASSLGGGRAIRTDTQYF
TRBV10-3	TRBJ2-7	-	-	TGTGCCATCAGTGGTAGCTACGAGCAGTACTTC	CAISGSYEQYF
TRBV15	TRBJ1-3	-	-	TGTGCCACCAGACAGGGAGCTGGAAACACCATATATTTT	CATRQGAGNTIYF
TRBV28	TRBJ1-5	-	TRBD1	TGTGCCAGCAGTCCCATCCTCCTTACAGGGGATCAGCCCCAGCATTTT	CASSPILLTGDQPQHF
TRBV7-2	TRBJ2-3	-	TRBD2	TGTGCCAGCAGCTTACGGCGGGAGGGAGGAGATACGCAGTATTTT	CASSLRREGGDTQYF
TRBV11-3	TRBJ1-2	-	TRBD1	TGTGCCAGCGGCTCAGGGGGCCGACCACTCTTC	CASGSGGRPLF
TRBV15	TRBJ1-4	-	-	TGTGCCACCAGCAGAGCCCGAGAACTAAATGAAAAACTGTTTTTT	CATSRARELNEKLFF
TRBV2	TRBJ2-2	-	-	TGTGCCAGCAAGACGGGGGGCTACACCGGGGAGCTGTTTTTT	CASKTGGYTGELFF
TRBV2	TRBJ2-7	-	TRBD1	TGTGCCAGCAGCGCAATACAGGGGAGAGGATACGAGCAGTACTTC	CASSAIQGRGYEQYF
TRBV7-9	TRBJ2-1	-	-	TGTGCCAGCAGCTCTGGAAACAATGAGCAGTTCTTC	CASSSGNNEQFF
TRBV4-2	TRBJ2-1	-	TRBD2	TGTGCCAGCAGCCGGGGGACAGTTTGGACTAGCGGGGGTAACAATGAGCAGTTCTTC	CASSRGTVWTSGGNNEQFF
TRBV7-9	TRBJ2-7	few	-	TGTGCCAGCAGCTATACGGGACTGGCCTACGAGCAGTACTTC	CASSYTGLAYEQYF
TRBV7-8	TRBJ1-1	-	-	TGTGCCAGCAGCCCCCGGCGGGGGGTGAGTGTGACTGAAGCTTTCTTT	CASSPRRGVSVTEAFF
TRBV20-1	TRBJ1-3	-	-	TGCAGTGCTAGTAGTATCGCCAGCTCTGGAAACACCATATATTTT	CSASSIASSGNTIYF
TRBV27	TRBJ2-5	-	TRBD1	TGTGCCAGCAGTCACCTGGGACAGACCCAAGAGACCCAGTACTTC	CASSHLGQTQETQYF
TRBV30	TRBJ1-3	-	-	TGTGCCTGGAGTGTACAAGGAGGGCAGTACTCTGGAAACACCATATATTTT	CAWSVQGGQYSGNTIYF
TRBV28	TRBJ1-4	-	-	TGTGCCGGCGGGGGAGGGCCGTGGGAAAAACTGTTTTTT	CAGGGGPWEKLFF
TRBV2	TRBJ2-6	-	-	TGTGCCAGCAATTCAGTGTTCAGGTTGGCGGGGGCCAACGTCCTGACTTTC	CASNSVFRLAGANVLTF
TRBV6-5	TRBJ2-1	-	-	TGTGCCAGCAGTTATGTGATGGGCAATGAGCAGTTCTTC	CASSYVMGNEQFF
TRBV28	TRBJ2-7	few	-	TGTGCCAGCAGACAGGGCTCCTACGAGCAGTACTTC	CASRQGSYEQYF
TRBV5-5	TRBJ1-2	once	TRBD1	TGTGCCAGCAGCTTTACCGGGACAGGGTATGGCTACACCTTC	CASSFTGTGYGYTF